This passage covers 14 T cell receptor beta chains from one sample sequenced in a study of vaccination effects on CD4 cells after COVID-19. Method: immunoSEQ multiplex PCR; TCRdb's copy keeps in-frame clones and lacks some. This sample has under 55,000 clones; approximately 72% occur once, and the top ten carry roughly a tenth. These receptors' antigens are unknown. Once cultured for more than nine days, the cells underwent separation to obtain CD4+ T cells. Each participant was administered two doses of either the BNT162b2 or the mRNA-1273 vaccine. This sample comprised CD4+ T cells from PBMCs cultured without peptide, obtained after COVID-19 vaccination. These receptors were taken from a human donor who received a COVID-19 vaccine.

The chain recombines TRBV6-5 with TRBJ1-1, with D unclear. Trimming took off 2 bases at V and 4 bases at J, with 11 bases between the two ends. The length of the CDR3 is 14 residues. Germline CDR1 reads MNHEY; CDR2 reads SVGAGI. CDR3 DNA sequence: TGTGCCAGCAGTTACGAGCCCGGTGGCACTGAAGCTTTCTTT. Protein sequence: CASSYEPGGTEAFF.

The chain carries TRBV12-3 or TRBV12-4 and TRBJ1-2; weak D call: TRBD1 (5 bases). The CDR3 sequence is 13 residues long. V lost 7 bases, J lost 8 bases, and 17 bases lay in between. CDR3 loop: CASTAVDGGGYTF. The CDR3 coding sequence is TGTGCCAGCACCGCCGTCGATGGGGGGGGCTACACCTTC.

V usage is TRBV5-5 and J usage is TRBJ1-1, with D tentatively TRBD1 (5 bases). The length of the CDR3 is 14 residues. From germline, CDR1 is SGHKS and CDR2 YYEKEE (reference sequence). Trimming cost V 0 bases and J 11 bases, with 17 bases left between them. CDR3 nucleotides: TGTGCCAGCAGCTTGGAGGTCGCTAACAGGTGGGCTTTCTTT. Its translation: CASSLEVANRWAFF.

V gene TRBV5-4 combines with J gene TRBJ1-4, with TRBD1 matching over 11 bases. CDR3 length: 16 amino acids. The germline V gene encodes CDR1 SGHNT and CDR2 YYREEE (reference sequence). The V gene end was trimmed by 4 bases and the J gene end by 3 bases; junction bases not matched to a gene: 5. The CDR3 nucleotides read TGTGCCAGCAGCCCGGGGACAGGGGGGGCTAATGAAAAACTGTTTTTT. Protein: CASSPGTGGANEKLFF.

This clone was recorded only once. The V and J genes are TRBV27 and TRBJ2-2, with TRBD1 identical over 7 bases. The V and J ends lost 6 bases and 0 bases, in that order; junction bases with no gene match: 13. There are 18 residues in the CDR3. Germline V gene sequence: CDR1 MNHEY, CDR2 SMNVEV (reference sequence). In nucleotides, the CDR3 is TGTGCCAGCAGACCTAGTTTGGGCCAGGGGGCGAACACCGGGGAGCTGTTTTTT. Translating it yields CASRPSLGQGANTGELFF.

The V and J genes are TRBV5-1 and TRBJ2-5, with 7 bases matching TRBD1. Germline V gene lookup returns CDR1 SGHRS and CDR2 YFSETQ. The CDR3 has 14 residues. V gave up 5 bases and J gave up 5 bases; unmatched junction bases: 9. CDR3 residues: CASRKTGIGETQYF. The CDR3 nucleotides read TGCGCCAGCAGGAAGACAGGGATCGGTGAGACCCAGTACTTC.

This chain links TRBV5-4 with TRBJ2-5; a weak D match, TRBD1 (6 bases). The V and J ends lost 0 bases and 5 bases respectively, with 11 bases between them. The germline V gene encodes CDR1 SGHNT and CDR2 YYREEE (reference sequence). This CDR3 comprises 14 residues. Written as DNA, the CDR3 is TGTGCCAGCAGCTTGGTGGCTAGGGGGGAGACCCAGTACTTC. Translated, it gives CASSLVARGETQYF.

This chain links TRBV6-4 with TRBJ1-2; D gene unclear. Deletions cut 6 bases from V and 0 bases from J, with 11 bases between. Germline V gene data show CDR1 as MRHNA and CDR2 as SNTAGT. The CDR3 extends over 14 amino acids. In nucleotides, the CDR3 is TGTGCCAGCAGGCTGAGCTTAGCTAACTATGGCTACACCTTC. Residues: CASRLSLANYGYTF.

The V and J genes are TRBV5-4 and TRBJ1-2; D gene ambiguous. In germline, CDR1 is SGHNT, CDR2 YYREEE (reference sequence). The V gene lost 0 bases and the J gene lost 2 bases, with 5 bases spanning the gap. This CDR3 contains 13 residues. CDR3 in amino acids: CASSLDDNYGYTF. CDR3 nucleotide sequence: TGTGCCAGCAGCTTGGATGACAACTATGGCTACACCTTC.

The chain carries TRBV19 and TRBJ1-6, with D maybe TRBD1 (5 bases). There are 13 residues in the CDR3. Trimming pared 5 bases from V and 5 bases from J, leaving 7 bases between. In germline, CDR1 is LNHDA, CDR2 SQIVND (reference sequence). Written as DNA, the CDR3 is TGTGCCAGTAGTCGAGGGGATAATTCACCCCTCCACTTT. Amino acid sequence: CASSRGDNSPLHF.

This clone was seen only a few times. The chain recombines TRBV27 with TRBJ2-2; 8 bases map to TRBD1. V lost 0 bases to trimming and J lost 13 bases; unmatched junction nucleotides: 4. Germline values: CDR1 MNHEY, CDR2 SMNVEV (reference sequence). The CDR3 runs to 13 residues. CDR3 in amino acids: CASSLSDRGGLFF. For the CDR3, the DNA is TGTGCCAGCAGTTTATCCGACAGGGGAGGGCTGTTTTTT.

The V and J genes are TRBV6-5 and TRBJ2-7, with D unresolved. The germline V gene has CDR1 MNHEY and CDR2 SVGAGI. This CDR3 is 14 amino acids long. Trimming took 4 bases from V and 0 from J, leaving 10 bases between them. CDR3: CASSSRLSSYEQYF. The DNA of the CDR3 is TGTGCCAGCAGTTCTAGACTTAGCTCCTACGAGCAGTACTTC.

The chain couples TRBV5-4 to TRBJ1-1; no firm D call. The germline V gene encodes CDR1 SGHNT and CDR2 YYREEE (reference sequence). The CDR3 extends over 14 amino acids. The germline V and J ends were trimmed by 0 bases and 3 bases, with 9 bases remaining between them. CDR3 sequence: CASSLGGPDTEAFF. DNA of the CDR3: TGTGCCAGCAGCTTGGGTGGACCGGACACTGAAGCTTTCTTT.

The rearrangement joins TRBV6-5 to TRBJ1-1; TRBD1 is a possible D gene (5 bases). Germline V lookup: CDR1 MNHEY, CDR2 SVGAGI. The CDR3 is 14 amino acids. V lost 6 bases and J lost 11, with 22 bases in between. In DNA, the CDR3 is TGTGCCAGCAGAGATCAGGGTAGGCGCAGTGGGGCTTTCTTT. This encodes CASRDQGRRSGAFF.